This is a list of T cell receptor beta chains from one sample in a study of T cell repertoires in cytomegalovirus infection. From the reads, TCRdb called clonotypes with MiXCR, one entry per CDR3 protein. The top ten hold approximately 3% of the sample, which has around 180,000 distinct CDR3 sequences, 15% to 20% seen once. Sequencing used PBMCs. All receptors derive from a human donor in good health (CMV status not recorded). Some clones in this sample may be carry-over from other donors' samples. The CDR3 runs from the conserved cysteine through the conserved F or W. The D gene is left open where the match is weak. Clone size appears in some rows only: once, few, many, or a class for an expanded clone.

D gene,clone size,V gene,J gene,CDR3 protein,CDR3 DNA
-,many,TRBV7-2,TRBJ2-5,CASSQDGRKQETQYF,TGTGCCAGCAGCCAGGACGGACGCAAACAAGAGACCCAGTACTTC
-,-,TRBV20-1,TRBJ1-1,CSARVGARNTEAFF,TGCAGTGCTAGAGTGGGGGCAAGGAACACTGAAGCTTTCTTT
-,many,TRBV12-3/TRBV12-4,TRBJ1-1,CASSFGRTEAFF,TGTGCCAGCAGCTTCGGGAGGACTGAAGCTTTCTTT
TRBD2,few,TRBV19,TRBJ2-7,CASSIYPSGGRNYEQYF,TGTGCCAGTAGTATCTATCCTTCTGGCGGGAGGAACTACGAGCAGTACTTC
-,few,TRBV6-2/TRBV6-3,TRBJ2-2,CASSFGTAYTGELFF,TGTGCCAGCAGTTTTGGGACGGCTTACACCGGGGAGCTGTTTTTT
TRBD2,few,TRBV20-1,TRBJ2-3,CSARLPGGDTQYF,TGCAGTGCTAGGTTGCCGGGAGGAGATACGCAGTATTTT
-,many,TRBV9,TRBJ1-1,CASSVQVLNTEAFF,TGTGCCAGCAGCGTTCAGGTGCTGAACACTGAAGCTTTCTTT
TRBD2,-,TRBV18,TRBJ2-3,CASSPLLAGGPNTQYF,TGTGCCAGCTCACCTTTACTAGCGGGAGGGCCGAATACGCAGTATTTT
-,few,TRBV14,TRBJ1-1,CASSQDWGGQRNTEAFF,TGTGCCAGCAGCCAAGATTGGGGGGGGCAGAGGAACACTGAAGCTTTCTTT
-,-,TRBV5-6,TRBJ1-1,CASSLVGENTEAFF,TGTGCCAGCAGCTTAGTAGGGGAGAACACTGAAGCTTTCTTT
-,-,TRBV13,TRBJ2-1,CASSPPWGEQFF,TGTGCCAGCAGCCCCCCCTGGGGCGAGCAGTTCTTC
-,once,TRBV28,TRBJ2-2,CASQCFGNTGELFF,TGTGCCAGTCAGTGCTTCGGGAACACCGGGGAGCTGTTTTTT
-,few,TRBV6-6,TRBJ1-5,CASLDRLHQPQHF,TGTGCCAGCCTCGACCGTTTACATCAGCCCCAGCATTTT
-,-,TRBV28,TRBJ2-5,CASSLRQWTPQYF,TGTGCCAGCAGTTTACGACAGTGGACCCCCCAGTACTTC
TRBD1,-,TRBV5-4,TRBJ1-2,CASSPGQGSLANYGYTF,TGTGCCAGCAGTCCCGGACAGGGTAGTCTAGCTAACTATGGCTACACCTTC
TRBD2,few,TRBV6-2/TRBV6-3,TRBJ2-2,CASSVGLAYTGELFF,TGTGCCAGCAGCGTGGGACTAGCATACACCGGGGAGCTGTTTTTT
-,-,TRBV7-4,TRBJ2-2,CASGPGRGTGELFF,TGTGCCAGCGGCCCGGGCCGGGGCACCGGGGAGCTGTTTTTT
-,few,TRBV28,TRBJ1-1,CASSLDSTGGNTEAFF,TGTGCCAGCAGTTTGGATTCGACAGGCGGGAACACTGAAGCTTTCTTT
-,-,TRBV7-9,TRBJ2-7,CASSPTPGEQYF,TGTGCCAGCAGCCCAACTCCGGGCGAGCAGTACTTC
TRBD1,many,TRBV7-9,TRBJ1-2,CASSIGTGDYGYTF,TGTGCCAGCAGCATAGGGACAGGGGACTATGGCTACACCTTC
TRBD1,many,TRBV7-2,TRBJ2-7,CASSSRVDRAATKQYF,TGTGCCAGCAGCTCAAGAGTCGACAGGGCCGCTACGAAGCAGTACTTC
-,many,TRBV6-1,TRBJ2-7,CASSEVLTGPAYEQYF,TGTGCCAGCAGTGAAGTACTGACAGGACCAGCCTACGAGCAGTACTTC
-,-,TRBV7-3,TRBJ2-2,CASSLKLTGELFF,TGTGCCAGCAGCTTAAAACTCACCGGGGAGCTGTTTTTT
TRBD1,many,TRBV5-5,TRBJ2-7,CASSSQGRTPYEQYF,TGTGCCAGCAGCTCACAGGGGCGAACCCCCTACGAGCAGTACTTC
TRBD2,few,TRBV20-1,TRBJ2-4,CSPSSGGPENIQYF,TGCAGCCCTTCTAGCGGGGGGCCGGAAAACATTCAGTACTTC
TRBD1,-,TRBV6-1,TRBJ2-2,CASHRTGAGELFF,TGTGCCAGCCACAGGACAGGGGCCGGGGAGCTGTTTTTT
-,-,TRBV6-4,TRBJ1-5,CASAKGPEQPQHF,TGTGCCAGCGCGAAGGGGCCGGAACAGCCCCAGCATTTT
TRBD1,many,TRBV7-2,TRBJ1-5,CASSLGDSPFQPQHF,TGTGCCAGCAGCTTAGGGGACAGCCCGTTTCAGCCCCAGCATTTT
-,few,TRBV7-2,TRBJ2-1,CASSPDWGSSYNEQFF,TGTGCCAGCAGTCCAGACTGGGGGAGCTCCTACAATGAGCAGTTCTTC
-,-,TRBV7-2,TRBJ2-5,CASSFDRGEETQYF,TGTGCCAGCAGCTTCGACCGGGGAGAAGAGACCCAGTACTTC
-,-,TRBV14,TRBJ1-1,CASSNRQNTEAFF,TGTGCCAGCAGCAATCGGCAGAACACTGAAGCTTTCTTT
-,few,TRBV11-2,TRBJ1-4,CASSLVGGSYEKLFF,TGTGCCAGCAGCTTAGTCGGAGGGAGTTATGAAAAACTGTTTTTT
TRBD1,-,TRBV6-6,TRBJ1-5,CASSYSTGTGINQPQHF,TGTGCCAGCAGTTACTCGACTGGGACAGGGATTAATCAGCCCCAGCATTTT
TRBD1,-,TRBV7-3,TRBJ1-2,CASSPDGTDYGYTF,TGTGCCAGCAGCCCGGACGGGACAGACTATGGCTACACCTTC
-,-,TRBV2,TRBJ2-1,CASSVLPGHNEQFF,TGTGCCAGCAGTGTTCTTCCGGGGCACAATGAGCAGTTCTTC
TRBD1,few,TRBV2,TRBJ1-4,CASGPSGQGEGKKEKLFF,TGTGCCAGCGGGCCCTCTGGACAGGGAGAGGGGAAAAAGGAGAAACTGTTTTTT
-,-,TRBV28,TRBJ1-5,CASSQTWGRSYSNQPQHF,TGTGCCAGCAGCCAGACCTGGGGACGGAGTTATAGCAATCAGCCCCAGCATTTT
TRBD2,many,TRBV7-8,TRBJ2-3,CASSTPRLAGDGDTQYF,TGTGCCAGCAGCACCCCACGACTAGCGGGAGATGGAGATACGCAGTATTTT
TRBD1,-,TRBV28,TRBJ1-2,CASSFAGSEDRGRGYTF,TGTGCCAGCAGTTTCGCCGGTAGCGAGGACAGGGGTCGAGGCTACACCTTC
-,-,TRBV6-1,TRBJ1-4,CASSEDVGPSKLFF,TGTGCCAGCAGTGAAGATGTGGGGCCCTCTAAACTGTTTTTT
-,few,TRBV6-5,TRBJ2-5,CASSTDWKGETQYF,TGTGCCAGCAGTACCGACTGGAAGGGGGAGACCCAGTACTTC
-,few,TRBV14,TRBJ2-3,CASSQDGTVGTDTQYF,TGTGCCAGCAGCCAAGATGGAACAGTGGGCACAGATACGCAGTATTTT
-,-,TRBV20-1,TRBJ1-1,CSARESTRTEAFF,TGCAGTGCTAGAGAATCTACAAGGACTGAAGCTTTCTTT